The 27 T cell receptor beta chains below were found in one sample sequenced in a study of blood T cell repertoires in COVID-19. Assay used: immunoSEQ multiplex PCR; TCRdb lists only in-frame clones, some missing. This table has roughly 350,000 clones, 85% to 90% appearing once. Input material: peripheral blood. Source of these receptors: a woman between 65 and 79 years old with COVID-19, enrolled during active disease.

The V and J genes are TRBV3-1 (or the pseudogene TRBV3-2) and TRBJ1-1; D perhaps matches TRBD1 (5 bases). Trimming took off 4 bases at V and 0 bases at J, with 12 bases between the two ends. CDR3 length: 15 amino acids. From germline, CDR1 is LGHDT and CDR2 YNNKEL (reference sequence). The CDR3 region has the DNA TGTGCCAGCAGCCGCAGGGAGGGGATGAACACTGAAGCTTTCTTT. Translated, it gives CASSRREGMNTEAFF.

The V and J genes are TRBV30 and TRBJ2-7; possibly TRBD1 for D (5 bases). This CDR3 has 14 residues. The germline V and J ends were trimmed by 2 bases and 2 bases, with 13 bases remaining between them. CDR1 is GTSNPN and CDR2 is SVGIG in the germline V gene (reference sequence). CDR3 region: CAWSRAGPTYEQYF. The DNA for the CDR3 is TGTGCCTGGAGTAGGGCAGGGCCTACCTACGAGCAGTACTTC. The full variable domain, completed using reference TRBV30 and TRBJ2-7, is SQTIHQWPATLVQPVGSPLSLECTVEGTSNPNLYWYRQAAGRGLQLLFYSVGIGQISSEVPQNLSASRPQDRQFILSSKKLLLSDSGFYLCAWSRAGPTYEQYFGPGTRLTVT.

CDR3 in amino acids: CASSRGLAAYEQYF. The CDR3 DNA sequence: TGTGCCAGCAGTCGAGGACTAGCGGCCTACGAGCAGTACTTC. The chain has TRBV27 and TRBJ2-7, with 10 nucleotides matching TRBD2. CDR1 MNHEY and CDR2 SMNVEV come from the germline V gene (reference sequence). V shed 5 bases, J shed 2 bases, and the junction held 3 bases outside the gene matches. The CDR3 runs to 14 residues.

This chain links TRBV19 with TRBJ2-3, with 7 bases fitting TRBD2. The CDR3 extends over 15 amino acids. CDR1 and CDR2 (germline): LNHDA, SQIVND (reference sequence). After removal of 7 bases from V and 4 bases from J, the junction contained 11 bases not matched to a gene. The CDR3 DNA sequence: TGTGCCAGTAAGGTAGCGGGCCCTTCTGCAGATACGCAGTATTTT. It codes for CASKVAGPSADTQYF. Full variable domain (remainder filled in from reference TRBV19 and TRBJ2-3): DGGITQSPKYLFRKEGQNVTLSCEQNLNHDAMYWYRQDPGQGLRLIYYSQIVNDFQKGDIAEGYSVSREKKESFPLTVTSAQKNPTAFYLCASKVAGPSADTQYFGPGTRLTVL.

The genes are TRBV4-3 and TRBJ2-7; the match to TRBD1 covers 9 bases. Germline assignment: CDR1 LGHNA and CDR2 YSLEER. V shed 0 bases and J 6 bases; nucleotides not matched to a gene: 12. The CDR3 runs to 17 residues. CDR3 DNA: TGCGCCAGCAGCCAAGATGTAGTCTGGGGACAGGGTGCCGAGCAGTACTTC. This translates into CASSQDVVWGQGAEQYF.

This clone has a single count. Here the CDR3 reads CSAGPSPLHF. The CDR3 region has the DNA TGCAGTGCTGGGCCCTCACCCCTCCACTTT. The chain uses TRBV20-1 and TRBJ1-6; no clear D gene. Germline CDR1 reads DFQATT; CDR2 reads SNEGSKA (reference sequence). The ends were cut back, 5 bases at V and 10 bases at J, with 6 bases in the middle. This CDR3 is built from 10 residues.

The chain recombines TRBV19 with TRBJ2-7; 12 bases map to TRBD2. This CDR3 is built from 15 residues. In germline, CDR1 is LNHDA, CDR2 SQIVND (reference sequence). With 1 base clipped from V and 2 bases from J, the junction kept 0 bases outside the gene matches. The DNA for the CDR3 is TGTGCCAGTAGTATAGGACTAGCGGGGGCCTACGAGCAGTACTTC. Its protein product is CASSIGLAGAYEQYF.

CDR3 in DNA: TGCGCCAGCAGCCATAGCGGGGCCTACGAGCAGTACTTC. Residues: CASSHSGAYEQYF. The chain is built from TRBV4-1 and TRBJ2-7; 8 bases match TRBD2. This CDR3 has 13 amino acids. Germline assignment: CDR1 MGHRA and CDR2 YSYEKL. J gave up 2 bases and V 3 bases, and 0 bases lay outside the gene matches.

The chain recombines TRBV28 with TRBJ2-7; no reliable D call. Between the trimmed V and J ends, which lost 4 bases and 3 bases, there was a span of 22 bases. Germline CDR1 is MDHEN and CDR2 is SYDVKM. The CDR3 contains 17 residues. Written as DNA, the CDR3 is TGTGCCAGCAGTTCGCTTATCACTCCTTCGACTTTCTACGAGCAGTACTTC. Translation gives CASSSLITPSTFYEQYF.

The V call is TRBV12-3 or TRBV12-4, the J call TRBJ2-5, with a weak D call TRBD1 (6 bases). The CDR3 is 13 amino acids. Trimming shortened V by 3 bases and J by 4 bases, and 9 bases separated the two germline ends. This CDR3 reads CASSLNRAETQYF. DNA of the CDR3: TGTGCCAGCAGTTTGAACAGGGCAGAGACCCAGTACTTC.

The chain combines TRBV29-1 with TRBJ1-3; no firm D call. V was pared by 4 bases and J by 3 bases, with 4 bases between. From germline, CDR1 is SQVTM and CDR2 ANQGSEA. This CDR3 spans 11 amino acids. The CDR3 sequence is CSVAFGNTIYF. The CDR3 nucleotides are TGCAGCGTTGCGTTTGGAAACACCATATATTTT.

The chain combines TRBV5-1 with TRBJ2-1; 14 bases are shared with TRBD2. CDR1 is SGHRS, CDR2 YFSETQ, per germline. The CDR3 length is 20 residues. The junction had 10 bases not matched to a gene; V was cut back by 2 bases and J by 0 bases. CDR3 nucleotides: TGCGCCAGCAGCTTTCCCGGGACTAGCGGGGGTGTTAGCTCCTACAATGAGCAGTTCTTC. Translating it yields CASSFPGTSGGVSSYNEQFF.

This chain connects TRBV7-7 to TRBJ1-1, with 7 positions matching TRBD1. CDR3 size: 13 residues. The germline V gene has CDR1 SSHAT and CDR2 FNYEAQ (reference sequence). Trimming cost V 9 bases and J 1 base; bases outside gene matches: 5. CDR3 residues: CASRQGRNTEAFF. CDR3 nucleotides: TGTGCCAGTAGACAGGGTCGGAACACTGAAGCTTTCTTT.

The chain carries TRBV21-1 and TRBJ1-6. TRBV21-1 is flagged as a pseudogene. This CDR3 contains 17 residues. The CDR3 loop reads CASSKVRMSSYNSPLHF. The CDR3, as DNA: TGTGCCAGCAGCAAAGTTCGTATGAGCTCCTATAATTCACCCCTCCACTTT.

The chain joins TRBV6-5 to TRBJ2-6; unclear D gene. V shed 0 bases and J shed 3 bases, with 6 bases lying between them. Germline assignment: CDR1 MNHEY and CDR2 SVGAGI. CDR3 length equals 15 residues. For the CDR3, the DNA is TGTGCCAGCAGTTACTCGTTCCGTGGGGCCAACGTCCTGACTTTC. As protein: CASSYSFRGANVLTF.

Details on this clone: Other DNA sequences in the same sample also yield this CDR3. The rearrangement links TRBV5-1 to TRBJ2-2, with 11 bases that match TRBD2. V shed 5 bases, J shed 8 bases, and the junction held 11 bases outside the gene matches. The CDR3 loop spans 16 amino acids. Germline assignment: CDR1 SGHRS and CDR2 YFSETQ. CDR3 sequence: CASSHGLAGRPGELFF. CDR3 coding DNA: TGCGCCAGCAGTCACGGACTAGCGGGCCGCCCGGGGGAGCTGTTTTTT.

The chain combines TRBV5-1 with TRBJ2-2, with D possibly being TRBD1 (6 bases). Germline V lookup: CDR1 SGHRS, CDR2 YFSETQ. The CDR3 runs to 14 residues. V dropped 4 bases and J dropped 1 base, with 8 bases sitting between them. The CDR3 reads CASSVQGNTGELFF. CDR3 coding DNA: TGCGCCAGCAGCGTACAGGGGAACACCGGGGAGCTGTTTTTT.

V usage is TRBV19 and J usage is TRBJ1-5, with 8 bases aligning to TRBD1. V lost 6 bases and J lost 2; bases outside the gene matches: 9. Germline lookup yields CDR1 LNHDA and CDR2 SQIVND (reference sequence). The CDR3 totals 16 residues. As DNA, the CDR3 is TGTGCCAGTAGCCCCGACAGGGGAGGGGGCAATCAGCCCCAGCATTTT. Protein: CASSPDRGGGNQPQHF.

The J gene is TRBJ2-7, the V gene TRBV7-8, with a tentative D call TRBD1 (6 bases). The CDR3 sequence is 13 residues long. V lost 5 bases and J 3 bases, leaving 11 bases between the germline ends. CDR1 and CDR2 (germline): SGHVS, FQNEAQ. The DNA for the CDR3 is TGTGCCAGCAGCGCCAGGGGTTTCTACGAGCAGTACTTC. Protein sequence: CASSARGFYEQYF. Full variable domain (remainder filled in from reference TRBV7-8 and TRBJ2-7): GAGVSQSPRYKVAKRGQDVALRCDPISGHVSLFWYQQALGQGPEFLTYFQNEAQLDKSGLPSDRFFAERPEGSVSTLKIQRTQQEDSAVYLCASSARGFYEQYFGPGTRLTVT.

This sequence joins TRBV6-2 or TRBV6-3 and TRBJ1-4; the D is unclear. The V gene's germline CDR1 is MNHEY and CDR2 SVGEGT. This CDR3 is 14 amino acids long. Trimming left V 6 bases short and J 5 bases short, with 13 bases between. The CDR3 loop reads CASSNRAGNEKLFF. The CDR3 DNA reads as TGTGCCAGCAGCAACAGAGCGGGGAATGAAAAACTGTTTTTT.

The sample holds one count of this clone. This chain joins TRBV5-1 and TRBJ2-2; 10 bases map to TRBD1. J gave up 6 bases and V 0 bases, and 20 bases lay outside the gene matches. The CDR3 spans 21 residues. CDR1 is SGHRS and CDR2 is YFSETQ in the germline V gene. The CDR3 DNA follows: TGCGCCAGCAGCTTGGCGGTCGGGTCTGGGGGACAGGGGACCGGCCCCGGGGAGCTGTTTTTT. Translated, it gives CASSLAVGSGGQGTGPGELFF.

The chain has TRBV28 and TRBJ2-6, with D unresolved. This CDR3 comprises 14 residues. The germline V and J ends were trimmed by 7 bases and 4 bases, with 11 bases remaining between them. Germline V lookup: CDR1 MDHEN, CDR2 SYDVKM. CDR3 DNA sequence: TGTGCCAGCACCTGGGCCACCGGGGCCAACGTCCTGACTTTC. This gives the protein CASTWATGANVLTF.

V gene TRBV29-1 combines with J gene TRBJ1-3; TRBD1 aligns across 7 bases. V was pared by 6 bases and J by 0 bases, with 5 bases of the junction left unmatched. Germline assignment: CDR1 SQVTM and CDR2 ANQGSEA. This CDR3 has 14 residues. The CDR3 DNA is TGCAGCGTCGCAGACAGGGACTCTGGAAACACCATATATTTT. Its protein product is CSVADRDSGNTIYF.

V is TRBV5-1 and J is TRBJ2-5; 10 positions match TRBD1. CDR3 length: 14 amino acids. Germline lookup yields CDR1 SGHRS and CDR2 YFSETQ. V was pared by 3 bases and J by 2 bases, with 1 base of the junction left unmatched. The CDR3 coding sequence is TGCGCCAGCAGCTGGGACAGGGGTCAAGAGACCCAGTACTTC. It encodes CASSWDRGQETQYF.

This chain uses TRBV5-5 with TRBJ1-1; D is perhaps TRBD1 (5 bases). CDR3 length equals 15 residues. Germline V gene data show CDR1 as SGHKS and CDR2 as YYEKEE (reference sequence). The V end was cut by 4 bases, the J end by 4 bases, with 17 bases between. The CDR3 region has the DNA TGTGCCAGCAGCCTGAAGTTTGGGGGGAGCACTGAAGCTTTCTTT. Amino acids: CASSLKFGGSTEAFF.

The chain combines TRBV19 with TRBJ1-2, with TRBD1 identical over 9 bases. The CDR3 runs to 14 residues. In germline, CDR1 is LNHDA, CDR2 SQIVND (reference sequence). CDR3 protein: CATRGGRQGGGYTF. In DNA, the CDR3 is TGTGCGACACGAGGGGGTCGACAGGGGGGTGGCTACACCTTC.

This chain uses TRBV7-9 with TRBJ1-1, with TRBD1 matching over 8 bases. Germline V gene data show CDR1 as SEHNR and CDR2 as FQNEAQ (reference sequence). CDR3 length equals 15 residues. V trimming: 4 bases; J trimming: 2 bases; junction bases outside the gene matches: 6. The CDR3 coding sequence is TGTGCCAGCAGCTCTCACGGACAGGGTAACACTGAAGCTTTCTTT. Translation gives CASSSHGQGNTEAFF.